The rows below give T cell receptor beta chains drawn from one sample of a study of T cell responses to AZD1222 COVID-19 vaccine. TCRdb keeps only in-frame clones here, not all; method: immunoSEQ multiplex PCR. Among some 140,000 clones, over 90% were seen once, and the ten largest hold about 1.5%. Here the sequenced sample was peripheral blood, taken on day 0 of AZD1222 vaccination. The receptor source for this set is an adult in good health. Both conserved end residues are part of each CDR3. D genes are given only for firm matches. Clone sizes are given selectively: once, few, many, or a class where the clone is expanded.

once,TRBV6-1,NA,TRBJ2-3,TGTGCCAGCAGTGAAGGGCCAAGGGTTGGAGATACGCAGTATTTT,CASSEGPRVGDTQYF
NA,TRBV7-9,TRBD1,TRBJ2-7,TGTGCCAGCAGCTTAGGTGGCAGGGGGTCCTACGAGCAGTACTTC,CASSLGGRGSYEQYF
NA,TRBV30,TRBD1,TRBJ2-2,TGTGCCTGGAGTTGGGGACAGGGTTCCGGGGAGCTGTTTTTT,CAWSWGQGSGELFF
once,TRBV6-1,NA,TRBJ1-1,TGTGCCAGCAGTGAAGCGAGGGAGCCCCCAGCTTTCTTT,CASSEAREPPAFF
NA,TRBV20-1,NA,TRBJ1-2,TGCAGTGCTAGAGTGGTGGGGTTCTACACCTTC,CSARVVGFYTF
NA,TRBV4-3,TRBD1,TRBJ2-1,TGCGCCAGCAGCCAAGATCTGCAGGGGGCGCTCAATGAGCAGTTCTTC,CASSQDLQGALNEQFF
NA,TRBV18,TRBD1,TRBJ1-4,TGTGCCAGCTCACCGGCCGTTCAGGGGGGAGAAAAACTGTTTTTT,CASSPAVQGGEKLFF
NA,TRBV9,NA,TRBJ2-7,TGTGCCAGCAGCCCTGGAGGGGAAAGGGGGCTGATCTACGAGCAGTACTTC,CASSPGGERGLIYEQYF
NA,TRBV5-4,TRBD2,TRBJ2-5,TGTGCCAGCAGCTTGGCGCTAGCGGGAGTTCGAGAGACCCAGTACTTC,CASSLALAGVRETQYF
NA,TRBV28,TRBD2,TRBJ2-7,TGTGCCAGCAGATGGACTAGCGGGTCCTCCTACGAGCAGTACTTC,CASRWTSGSSYEQYF
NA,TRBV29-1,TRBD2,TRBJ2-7,TGCAGCGCCTCCGAACCGGGAGGGGGAACGGGGGAGCAGTACTTC,CSASEPGGGTGEQYF
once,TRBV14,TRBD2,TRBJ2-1,TGTGCCAGCAGCCAGACGCTAGCGGGCAATGAGCAGTTCTTC,CASSQTLAGNEQFF
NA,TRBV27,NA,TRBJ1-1,TGTGCCAGTAAAAACCGGGACCTTGAAGCTTTCTTT,CASKNRDLEAFF
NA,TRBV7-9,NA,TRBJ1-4,TGTGCCAGCAGCTTAGACGGAAGGACGGGTGAAAAACTGTTTTTT,CASSLDGRTGEKLFF
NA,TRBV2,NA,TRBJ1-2,TGTGCCAGCAGTGAATTGGGGTTCTCCTATGGCTACACCTTC,CASSELGFSYGYTF
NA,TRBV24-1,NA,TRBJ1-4,TGTGCCACCAGTGATGGGGCCAGGGGTACTAATGAAAAACTGTTTTTT,CATSDGARGTNEKLFF
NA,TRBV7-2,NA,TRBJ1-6,TGTGCCAGCAGCTTTTGGGGGAAAAAAGGGGCGGGATCACCCCTCCACTTT,CASSFWGKKGAGSPLHF
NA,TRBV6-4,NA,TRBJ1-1,TGTGCCAGCAGTGAATCTTGGGGGAACACTGAAGCTTTCTTT,CASSESWGNTEAFF